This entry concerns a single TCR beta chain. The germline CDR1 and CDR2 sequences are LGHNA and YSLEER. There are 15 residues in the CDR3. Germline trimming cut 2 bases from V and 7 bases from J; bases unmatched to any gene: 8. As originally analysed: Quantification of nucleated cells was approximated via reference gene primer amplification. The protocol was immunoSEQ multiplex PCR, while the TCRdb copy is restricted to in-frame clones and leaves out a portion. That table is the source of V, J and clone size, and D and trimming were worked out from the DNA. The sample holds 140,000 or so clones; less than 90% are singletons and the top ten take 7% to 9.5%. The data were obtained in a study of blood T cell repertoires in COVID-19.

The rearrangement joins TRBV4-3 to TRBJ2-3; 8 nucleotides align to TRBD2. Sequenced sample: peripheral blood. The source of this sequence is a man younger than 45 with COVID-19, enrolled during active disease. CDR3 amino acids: CASSQTAGESYTQYF. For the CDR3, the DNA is TGCGCCAGCAGCCAAACAGCGGGAGAGTCCTATACGCAGTATTTT.